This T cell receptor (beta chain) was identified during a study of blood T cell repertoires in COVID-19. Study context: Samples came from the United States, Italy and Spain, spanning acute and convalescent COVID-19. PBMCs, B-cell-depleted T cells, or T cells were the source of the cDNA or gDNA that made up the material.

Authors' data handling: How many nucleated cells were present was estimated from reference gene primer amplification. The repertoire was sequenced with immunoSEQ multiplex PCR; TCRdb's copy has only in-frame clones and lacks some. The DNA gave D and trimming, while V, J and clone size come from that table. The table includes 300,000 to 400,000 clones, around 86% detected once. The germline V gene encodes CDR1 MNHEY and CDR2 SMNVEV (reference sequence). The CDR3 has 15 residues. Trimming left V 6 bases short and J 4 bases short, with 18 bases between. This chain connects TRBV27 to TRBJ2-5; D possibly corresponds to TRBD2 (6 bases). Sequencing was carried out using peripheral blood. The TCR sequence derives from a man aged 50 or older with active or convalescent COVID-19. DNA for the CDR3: TGTGCCAGCAGCTTCGGGACCTCCGGGGGAGAGACCCAGTACTTC. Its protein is CASSFGTSGGETQYF.